The 7 T cell receptor beta chains below come from one sample, sequenced in a study of blood T cells in healthy people across ages. Combining a sample-barcoded 5' primer with a J-beta primer mix, a second PCR ran for roughly 7 to 11 cycles. TCRdb reprocessed the 5' RACE reads with MiXCR, giving one entry per CDR3 protein. The table includes hundreds of thousands of distinct CDR3 sequences, roughly 56% detected once. The specimen was blood. The receptors originated from a man aged 35 to 55 in good health.

This clonotype has more than one count but fewer than ten. The chain employs TRBV4-3 and TRBJ2-1; TRBD2 aligns across 7 bases. The germline V gene encodes CDR1 LGHNA and CDR2 YSLEER. V was pared by 0 bases and J by 2 bases, with 13 bases of the junction left unmatched. The length of the CDR3 is 19 residues. DNA of the CDR3: TGCGCCAGCAGCCAAGACGCTAGCGGCATAAATCCACCCTACAATGAGCAGTTCTTC. The encoded protein is CASSQDASGINPPYNEQFF.

This chain joins TRBV7-9 and TRBJ1-2; 8 bases fit TRBD1. Germline V gives CDR1 SEHNR, CDR2 FQNEAQ (reference sequence). The CDR3 is 11 amino acids. V trimming: 7 bases; J trimming: 7 bases; junction bases outside the gene matches: 2. For the CDR3, the DNA is TGTGCCAGCAACACAGGGGGTGGCTACACCTTC. This encodes CASNTGGGYTF.

In this sample, this clonotype turned up a few times. V and J are TRBV7-6 and TRBJ2-3; 8 bases fit TRBD2. Germline V CDR1 and CDR2: SGHVS, FNYEAQ. V trimming: 2 bases; J trimming: 4 bases; junction bases outside the gene matches: 8. This CDR3 has 16 residues. In DNA, the CDR3 is TGTGCCAGCAGCTTATTGGGCGGGAGGCGATCAGATACGCAGTATTTT. Translated, it gives CASSLLGGRRSDTQYF.

The chain joins TRBV27 to TRBJ2-7, with 14 bases aligning to TRBD2. The CDR3 spans 19 residues. Germline V gene lookup returns CDR1 MNHEY and CDR2 SMNVEV (reference sequence). V trimming: 7 bases; J trimming: 7 bases; junction bases outside the gene matches: 21. The DNA of the CDR3 is TGTGCCAGCAAATCGACTAGCGGGAGGGCCCTCCGTCTTACCAATGAGCAGTACTTC. It encodes CASKSTSGRALRLTNEQYF.

The chain employs TRBV7-6 and TRBJ2-3; the D is unclear. The CDR3 loop spans 12 amino acids. Germline CDR1 and CDR2: SGHVS and FNYEAQ. Trimming stripped 5 bases from V and 6 bases from J, with 9 bases between. The CDR3 DNA reads TGTGCCAGCAGCACAATTTTGGATACGCAGTATTTT. Translated: CASSTILDTQYF.

CDR3 in DNA: TGCAGTGCCCGACAGAGTTTGAACACTGAAGCTTTCTTT. Its translation is CSARQSLNTEAFF. V is TRBV20-1 and J is TRBJ1-1; D possibly corresponds to TRBD1 (5 bases). This CDR3 is 13 amino acids long. CDR1 DFQATT and CDR2 SNEGSKA come from the germline V gene (reference sequence). Trimming left V 6 bases short and J 0 bases short, with 11 bases between.

The chain employs TRBV5-1 and TRBJ1-2; D unclear. This CDR3 spans 17 amino acids. Germline CDR1 SGHRS, CDR2 YFSETQ. Between the trimmed V and J ends, which lost 2 bases and 2 bases, there was a span of 19 bases. The CDR3 spells CASSFTGLYPKNYGYTF. CDR3 bases: TGCGCCAGCAGCTTTACCGGCCTGTACCCAAAGAACTATGGCTACACCTTC.